This T cell receptor beta chain was recorded in a study of OX40 agonist ivuxolimab in advanced cancers. About the research overall: Ivuxolimab is a fully human IgG2 antibody that activates OX40 (CD134).

TCRdb's table, derived via immunoSEQ multiplex PCR, lists solely in-frame clones and lacks some. The sample lists more than 50,000 clones, less than 85% seen once, with roughly 3.9% in the top ten. As to this clone: What it binds is unknown.

Notes on the study in general: Among the lowest peripheral clonal expansion occurred in 0.1-3.0 mg/kg partial responders. Researchers report that CD8+ T cells had, on average, more expanded clones than CD4+. The antigen specificity of the peripheral T cells (those that were expanded) was not determined.

The receptor's source is an adult with an advanced solid tumor such as melanoma, head and neck, liver or kidney cancer. The sequencing used CD4+ or CD8+ T cells sorted from blood, collected in a trial of the OX40 agonist ivuxolimab.

CDR3 region: CAWSNQQGNEQFF. The CDR3 region has the DNA TGTGCCTGGAGCAATCAACAGGGCAATGAGCAGTTCTTC. J is TRBJ2-1 and V is TRBV30, with a possible D match to TRBD1 (6 bases). Germline CDR1 and CDR2: GTSNPN and SVGIG (reference sequence). The germline V and J ends were trimmed by 3 bases and 6 bases, with 12 bases remaining between them. The length of the CDR3 is 13 residues. Full variable domain (missing parts from reference TRBV30 and TRBJ2-1): SQTIHQWPATLVQPVGSPLSLECTVEGTSNPNLYWYRQAAGRGLQLLFYSVGIGQISSEVPQNLSASRPQDRQFILSSKKLLLSDSGFYLCAWSNQQGNEQFFGPGTRLTVL.